What follows are 22 T cell receptor beta chains derived from one specimen sequenced in a study of T-cell memory formation after mild COVID-19. Each CDR3 protein is one row after TCRdb ran MiXCR on the 5' RACE reads. There are fewer than 200,000 distinct CDR3 sequences in the sample; 13% occur only once, and 3% to 4% lies in the top ten. Sequenced input: PBMCs or a T cell subset sorted from them (not recorded which). Receptors originate from a man aged 18 to 29 who had mild COVID-19 (a few samples of this study predate the infection). Cell type and time point are not known.

This clonotype was seen more than once but under ten times. The rearrangement links TRBV6-2 or TRBV6-3 to TRBJ1-1; a weak D match, TRBD1 (6 bases). The length of the CDR3 is 15 residues. The germline V gene has CDR1 MNHEY and CDR2 SVGEGT. The V end was cut by 3 bases, the J end by 5 bases, with 16 bases between. DNA for the CDR3: TGTGCCAGCAGTTATTCCCCCTCCCAGGGGACTGAAGCTTTCTTT. Amino acid sequence: CASSYSPSQGTEAFF.

This CDR3 is CASRPEVRGPEQYV. The CDR3, as DNA: TGTGCCAGCAGGCCCGAGGTCAGGGGGCCCGAGCAGTACGTC. The rearrangement joins TRBV6-5 to TRBJ2-7, with 8 bases matching TRBD1. CDR3 length equals 14 residues. Germline CDR1 reads MNHEY; CDR2 reads SVGAGI. V was clipped by 6 bases and J by 6 bases; unmatched bases: 10.

This sequence joins TRBV6-1 and TRBJ1-5, with unresolved D. CDR3 size: 13 residues. Germline CDR1 reads MNHNS; CDR2 reads SASEGT. The V and J ends lost 6 bases and 4 bases respectively, with 10 bases between them. The CDR3: CASSPTLNQPQHF. The CDR3 nucleotides are TGTGCCAGCAGCCCGACCCTAAATCAGCCCCAGCATTTT.

This rearrangement joins TRBV5-1 to TRBJ2-2; D remains ambiguous. Germline CDR1 reads SGHRS; CDR2 reads YFSETQ. This CDR3 has 15 amino acids. V lost 0 bases, J lost 3 bases, and 9 bases lay in between. The CDR3 DNA is TGCGCCAGCAGCTTGGAAGGTCCCCACACCGGGGAGCTGTTTTTT. Translated: CASSLEGPHTGELFF.

This clonotype occurred a few times. The chain is built from TRBV29-1 and TRBJ1-1, with 7 bases identical to TRBD1. V lost 3 bases and J lost 4; bases outside the gene matches: 5. This CDR3 has 13 residues. Germline V CDR1 and CDR2: SQVTM, ANQGSEA. The CDR3 nucleotides read TGCAGCGTTGATGGCAGGGGGAGCACTGAAGCTTTCTTT. Its translation is CSVDGRGSTEAFF.

This clonotype has just a few counts. The chain links TRBV18 to TRBJ1-2; 11 nucleotides line up with TRBD1. The V gene's germline CDR1 is KGHSH and CDR2 LQKENI. CDR3 size: 16 residues. Trimming cost V 6 bases and J 6 bases; bases outside gene matches: 12. CDR3 loop: CASSYTGTGGGNGYTF. The CDR3 nucleotides read TGTGCCAGCTCTTACACCGGGACAGGGGGTGGCAATGGCTACACCTTC.

The V call is TRBV15, the J call TRBJ1-4; D remains ambiguous. The CDR3 sequence is 16 residues long. Trimming took off 1 base at V and 0 bases at J, with 9 bases between the two ends. The V gene's germline CDR1 is LNHNV and CDR2 YYDKDF (reference sequence). CDR3 sequence reads: CATSRGHSTTNEKLFF. CDR3 bases: TGTGCCACCAGCAGAGGACACAGCACAACTAATGAAAAACTGTTTTTT.

A single count supports this clonotype. The genes are TRBV6-6 and TRBJ1-1, with 8 bases identical to TRBD1. Looked up from germline, CDR1 is MNHNY and CDR2 is SVGAGI (reference sequence). The V gene end was trimmed by 6 bases and the J gene end by 10 bases; junction bases not matched to a gene: 16. This CDR3 region has 15 residues. CDR3 sequence reads: CASSSIRTGQHRAFF. The CDR3 DNA follows: TGTGCCAGCAGCTCAATTAGGACAGGGCAACATAGAGCTTTCTTT.

The rearrangement uses TRBV20-1 and TRBJ2-7, with 9 bases lining up with TRBD1. Germline-derived CDR1 and CDR2 are DFQATT and SNEGSKA (reference sequence). J was trimmed by 3 bases and V by 5 bases; bases with no gene match: 5. This CDR3 spans 13 amino acids. For the CDR3, the DNA is TGCAGTGCTGCGGGACAGGGACTCTACGAGCAGTACTTC. Protein sequence: CSAAGQGLYEQYF.

This clonotype appeared a few times. This sequence joins TRBV7-6 and TRBJ2-2, with a possible D match to TRBD1 (6 bases). CDR3 size: 14 residues. Germline V gene lookup returns CDR1 SGHVS and CDR2 FNYEAQ. V lost 4 bases and J lost 8, with 14 bases in between. CDR3 sequence (DNA): TGTGCCAGCAGCTCAGGGGCGTTCGGGGGGGAGCTGTTTTTT. It yields the protein CASSSGAFGGELFF.

This clonotype was seen more than once but under ten times. This chain connects TRBV12-3 or TRBV12-4 to TRBJ1-2; D call uncertain. V lost 3 bases and J 3 bases, leaving 8 bases between the germline ends. The CDR3 loop spans 13 amino acids. The DNA of the CDR3 is TGTGCCAGCAGTTTGGGCCAGCACTATGGCTACACCTTC. Encoded protein: CASSLGQHYGYTF.

This chain links TRBV28 with TRBJ2-6; no clear D. The length of the CDR3 is 15 residues. Trimming stripped 4 bases from V and 2 bases from J, with 9 bases between. The germline CDR1 and CDR2 sequences are MDHEN and SYDVKM. CDR3 sequence: CASSSHDTGANVLTF. Here the CDR3 DNA reads TGTGCCAGCAGTTCACACGATACTGGGGCCAACGTCCTGACTTTC.

V is TRBV6-5 and J is TRBJ1-6; tentative D call: TRBD1 (6 bases). The V gene lost 0 bases and the J gene lost 14 bases, with 14 bases spanning the gap. Germline loops: CDR1 MNHEY, CDR2 SVGAGI. CDR3 size: 14 residues. The DNA for the CDR3 is TGTGCCAGCAGTTACTCGGCAGGGGCCGCCACCCTCCACTTT. Protein: CASSYSAGAATLHF.

This clonotype was seen a handful of times. The chain uses TRBV4-1 and TRBJ2-3; TRBD2 matches 8 bases. V was pared by 4 bases and J by 0 bases, with 15 bases of the junction left unmatched. The length of the CDR3 is 19 residues. Germline loops: CDR1 MGHRA, CDR2 YSYEKL. The CDR3 reads CASSLTGGAGFSSTDTQYF. The DNA for the CDR3 is TGCGCCAGCAGCCTGACCGGGGGGGCGGGCTTCTCTAGCACAGATACGCAGTATTTT.

The rearrangement links TRBV7-2 to TRBJ1-1, with a weak D call TRBD1 (6 bases). The CDR3 is 16 residues long. V lost 1 base to trimming and J lost 1 base, with 13 bases between them. Per the germline V gene, CDR1 is SGHTA and CDR2 is FQGNSA. Here the CDR3 DNA reads TGTGCCAGCAGCTTAGGGGGGACACCCTCGAACACTGAAGCTTTCTTT. It specifies CASSLGGTPSNTEAFF.

This rearrangement joins TRBV18 to TRBJ2-2; weak D call: TRBD1 (6 bases). V lost 3 bases to trimming and J lost 4 bases, with 12 bases between them. The CDR3 covers 15 residues. The germline gives CDR1 KGHSH, CDR2 LQKENI. Written as DNA, the CDR3 is TGTGCCAGCTCACCCCAGGGGTTCAGCACCGGGGAGCTGTTTTTT. Its protein is CASSPQGFSTGELFF.

This clonotype was counted a few times. The chain is built from TRBV24-1 and TRBJ2-3, with D possibly matching TRBD2 (6 bases). The CDR3 has 12 amino acids. Germline CDR1 reads KGHDR; CDR2 reads SFDVKD. CDR3 residues: CVPGGSTDTQYF. The CDR3 region has the DNA TGTGTCCCCGGGGGTAGCACAGATACGCAGTATTTT.

J is TRBJ2-1 and V is TRBV12-3 or TRBV12-4, with D uncertain. The CDR3 consists of 14 residues. V gave up 11 bases and J gave up 0 bases, with 14 bases separating them. DNA for the CDR3: TGTGCCTGCGCCTCGACGAGCTCCTACAATGAGCAGTTCTTC. It is translated as CACASTSSYNEQFF.

This sequence joins TRBV7-2 and TRBJ2-5; TRBD2 aligns across 13 bases. Looked up from germline, CDR1 is SGHTA and CDR2 is FQGNSA. The V and J ends lost 4 bases and 1 base, in that order; junction bases with no gene match: 6. The CDR3 runs to 17 residues. CDR3 residues: CASSYRLAGGLQETQYF. CDR3 nucleotide sequence: TGTGCCAGCAGCTACCGACTAGCGGGGGGCCTCCAAGAGACCCAGTACTTC.

V is TRBV7-3 and J is TRBJ2-2; 9 bases map to TRBD1. Germline V CDR1 and CDR2: SGHTA, FQGTGA. The junction had 4 bases not matched to a gene; V was cut back by 4 bases and J by 4 bases. The CDR3 covers 15 residues. CDR3 region: CASSSQGAFTGELFF. The CDR3 nucleotides read TGTGCCAGCAGCTCACAGGGGGCGTTCACCGGGGAGCTGTTTTTT.

This clonotype was seen many times. The chain couples TRBV24-1 to TRBJ2-1, with D hard to call. This CDR3 is 15 amino acids long. Trimming left V 7 bases short and J 9 bases short, with 21 bases between. Germline loops: CDR1 KGHDR, CDR2 SFDVKD. The CDR3 DNA reads as TGTGCCACCAGCGATCCCCCTCCGGCGGACGGTGAGCAGTTCTTC. Amino acids: CATSDPPPADGEQFF.

The chain has TRBV29-1 and TRBJ2-3; 10 bases are a match to TRBD1. The germline gives CDR1 SQVTM, CDR2 ANQGSEA. The V segment lost 7 bases and the J segment 4 bases; nucleotides outside the gene matches: 8. The CDR3 loop spans 14 amino acids. The CDR3 DNA is TGCAGCGCGGCGGGACAGGGGATGGCAGATACGCAGTATTTT. Protein: CSAAGQGMADTQYF.